A single sample is the source of the 9 T cell receptor beta chains below, sequenced in a study of CXCR3-negative and CXCR3-positive naive CD8 T cells. Study conclusions and caveats: CXCR3-positive naive cells carried more hydrophobic TRB CDR3s than CXCR3-negative ones.

Their antigens remain unidentified. 5' RACE with UMI labels generated the TRB cDNA libraries. TCRdb reprocessed the 5' RACE reads, keeping one entry per CDR3 protein, no DNA. This specimen shows about 140,000 distinct CDR3 sequences; the ten leading clones hold about 0.37%. Source material: naive CXCR3+ CD8+ T cells from blood. Specified subset: CD45RO-CCR7+CD27+CD95- naive CD8+ T cells expressing CXCR3 (TNR3+). Receptors originate from a human donor in good health. Some clones in this sample may be carry-over from other donors' samples.

V is TRBV20-1 and J is TRBJ1-1. The length of the CDR3 is 12 residues. Per the germline V gene, CDR1 is DFQATT and CDR2 is SNEGSKA (reference sequence). The chain's CDR3 is CSARELNTEAFF.

The chain carries TRBV7-9 and TRBJ2-7; TCRdb's assignment of TRBD1 cannot be checked, as there is no DNA. In germline, CDR1 is SEHNR, CDR2 FQNEAQ (reference sequence). This CDR3 region has 14 residues. The CDR3 spells CASSLGAGADEQYF.

The chain recombines TRBV13 with TRBJ1-6. The CDR3 is 12 amino acids. CDR1 and CDR2 from the germline V gene are PRHDT and FYEKMQ (reference sequence). The CDR3 here is CASSFINSPLHF.

This chain connects TRBV6-2 or TRBV6-3 to TRBJ2-2; TCRdb selects TRBD1, and the lack of DNA leaves this call unchecked. Germline V lookup: CDR1 MNHEY, CDR2 SVGEGT. This CDR3 comprises 15 residues. The CDR3 protein is CASSTDRAYTGELFF.

This chain links TRBV6-4 with TRBJ2-2. CDR1 is MRHNA, CDR2 SNTAGT, per germline. The CDR3 has 12 amino acids. The CDR3 is CASSDWFGELFF.

J is TRBJ2-1 and V is TRBV19; TCRdb picks TRBD2, but there is no DNA to check that call. The CDR3 loop spans 14 amino acids. CDR1 and CDR2 (germline): LNHDA, SQIVND (reference sequence). CDR3 in amino acids: CASSPAGPYNEQFF.

CDR3 region: CASSSSSGGYNEQFF. This chain uses TRBV6-6 with TRBJ2-1; without DNA, the TCRdb call of TRBD1 cannot be checked. Germline lookup yields CDR1 MNHNY and CDR2 SVGAGI (reference sequence). This CDR3 region has 15 residues.

The rearrangement uses TRBV28 and TRBJ2-2. There are 14 residues in the CDR3. Per the germline V gene, CDR1 is MDHEN and CDR2 is SYDVKM. The CDR3 loop is CASSLLANTGELFF.

The V call is TRBV9, the J call TRBJ2-1; TCRdb returns TRBD1, unconfirmable since there is no DNA. Per germline, CDR1 SGDLS and CDR2 YYNGEE. This CDR3 spans 14 amino acids. The CDR3 loop reads CASSLASGGNEQFF.